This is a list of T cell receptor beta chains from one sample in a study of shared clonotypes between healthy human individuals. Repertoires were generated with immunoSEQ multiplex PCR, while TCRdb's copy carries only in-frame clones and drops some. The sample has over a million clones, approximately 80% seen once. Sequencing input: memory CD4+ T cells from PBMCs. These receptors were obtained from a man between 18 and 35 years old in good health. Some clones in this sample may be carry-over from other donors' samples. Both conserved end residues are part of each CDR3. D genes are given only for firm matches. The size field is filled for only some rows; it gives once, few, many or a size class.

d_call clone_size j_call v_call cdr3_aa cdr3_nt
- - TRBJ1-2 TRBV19 CASSIPGDTTYGYTF TGTGCCAGTAGTATCCCGGGGGACACCACCTATGGCTACACCTTC
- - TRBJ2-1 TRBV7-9 CASSLARSYNEQFF TGTGCCAGCAGCTTAGCCCGCTCCTACAATGAGCAGTTCTTC
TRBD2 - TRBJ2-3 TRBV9 CASSVSGSGADTQYF TGTGCCAGCAGCGTAAGCGGGAGTGGTGCAGATACGCAGTATTTT
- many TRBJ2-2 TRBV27 CASNYRVYGELFF TGTGCCAGCAATTATAGGGTGTACGGGGAGCTGTTTTTT
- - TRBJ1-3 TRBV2 CASMEGGPGNTIYF TGTGCCAGCATGGAGGGAGGACCTGGAAACACCATATATTTT
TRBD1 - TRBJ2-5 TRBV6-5 CASRLQGAGAETQYF TGTGCCAGCAGACTTCAGGGGGCTGGCGCCGAGACCCAGTACTTC
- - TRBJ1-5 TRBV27 CASHYGSNGREWSGYGQPQHF TGTGCCAGCCACTATGGGTCGAATGGACGGGAGTGGTCAGGGTATGGTCAGCCCCAGCATTTT
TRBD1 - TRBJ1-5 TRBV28 CASSPPQGEVHRSQHF TGTGCCAGCAGTCCGCCCCAGGGGGAGGTTCATCGATCCCAGCATTTT
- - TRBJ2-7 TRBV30 CAWKSAYEQYF TGTGCCTGGAAAAGCGCCTACGAGCAGTACTTC
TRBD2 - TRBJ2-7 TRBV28 CASSRGLNYEQYF TGTGCCAGCAGCCGGGGACTAAACTACGAGCAGTACTTC
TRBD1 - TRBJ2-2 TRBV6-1 CASSLQGGNTGELFF TGTGCCAGCAGTCTACAGGGGGGGAACACCGGGGAGCTGTTTTTT
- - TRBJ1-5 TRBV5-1 CASSLEGVHQPQHF TGCGCCAGCAGCTTGGAAGGGGTGCATCAGCCCCAGCATTTT
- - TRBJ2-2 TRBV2 CASVRDGNTGELFF TGTGCCAGCGTCCGGGACGGAAACACCGGGGAGCTGTTTTTT
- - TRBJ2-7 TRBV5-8 CASSLGGTGSFRQYF TGTGCCAGCAGCTTGGGCGGGACGGGCAGTTTCAGGCAGTACTTC
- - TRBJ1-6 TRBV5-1 CASSWGEHNSPLHF TGCGCCAGCAGCTGGGGGGAGCATAATTCACCCCTCCACTTT
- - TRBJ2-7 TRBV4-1 CASSQVDSGFPPREQYF TGCGCCAGCAGCCAAGTCGACAGCGGCTTCCCCCCTCGGGAGCAGTACTTC
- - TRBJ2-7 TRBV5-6 CASSFRPQQGPYEQYF TGTGCCAGCAGCTTTCGGCCCCAGCAGGGACCCTACGAGCAGTACTTC
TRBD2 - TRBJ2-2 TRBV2 CASSERSGSYTGELFF TGTGCCAGCAGTGAACGGAGCGGGAGTTATACCGGGGAGCTGTTTTTT
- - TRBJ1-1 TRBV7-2 CASSLTGEAFF TGTGCCAGCAGCTTAACAGGGGAAGCTTTCTTT
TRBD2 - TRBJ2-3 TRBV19 CASSIDRGLITDTQYF TGTGCCAGTAGTATAGATCGGGGACTAATCACAGATACGCAGTATTTT
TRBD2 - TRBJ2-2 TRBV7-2 CASREAGGYTGELFF TGTGCCAGCAGAGAAGCGGGAGGATACACCGGGGAGCTGTTTTTT
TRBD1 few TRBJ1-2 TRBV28 CASSLDRDYGYTF TGTGCCAGCAGTCTGGACAGGGACTATGGCTACACCTTC
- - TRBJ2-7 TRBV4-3 CASSQDPGDLSEQYF TGCGCCAGCAGCCAAGATCCGGGGGACCTAAGCGAGCAGTACTTC